This T cell receptor (beta chain) was captured in a study of identical twins. In regard to this clonotype: Its antigen is unknown.

TCRdb reprocessed the 5' RACE reads with MiXCR, giving one entry per CDR3 protein. Of some 97,000 distinct CDR3 sequences in the sample, less than 6.5% were seen once. Study outcomes and limitations: Alpha sequences that were out-of-frame and twin-shared showed an excess of low generation probability.

CDR3 length: 14 amino acids. The V and J ends lost 9 bases and 2 bases respectively, with 14 bases between them. Germline lookup yields CDR1 LNHDA and CDR2 SQIVND (reference sequence). This clonotype originated in a woman aged 50 to 65 in good health. The chain carries TRBV19 and TRBJ1-5, with TRBD1 as a possible D gene (6 bases). Input material: memory T cells sorted from blood. The chain's CDR3 is CASGGGRGNQPQHF. In DNA form, the CDR3 reads TGTGCCAGCGGGGGCGGGAGAGGCAATCAGCCCCAGCATTTT. Full variable domain (rest looked up from reference TRBV19 and TRBJ1-5): DGGITQSPKYLFRKEGQNVTLSCEQNLNHDAMYWYRQDPGQGLRLIYYSQIVNDFQKGDIAEGYSVSREKKESFPLTVTSAQKNPTAFYLCASGGGRGNQPQHFGDGTRLSIL.